The T cell receptor beta chain under discussion was sequenced for a study of T cells in Graves' hyperthyroidism and ophthalmopathy. It was RNA transcripts that yielded the amplified TCR beta CDR3 regions. The HTBI primer set served for first-round RT-PCR of the TCR CDR3. TCRdb redid the calling of the multiplex PCR reads with MiXCR, one entry per CDR3 protein. The sample carries 750,000 to 900,000 distinct CDR3 sequences, around 39% recorded once. Germline V CDR1 and CDR2: SGHTA, FQGNSA. With 5 bases removed from V and 4 bases from J, the gap between germline ends came to 14 bases. The CDR3 contains 14 residues. This clonotype was detected only a few times.

The chain has TRBV7-2 and TRBJ2-5; perhaps TRBD1 as D (6 bases). The sample consisted of blood. This clonotype originated in a man aged 18 to 29 with Graves' hyperthyroidism. The CDR3 region has the DNA TGTGCCAGCAGCACACAGGGTCACGGAGAGACCCAGTACTTC. Residues: CASSTQGHGETQYF.